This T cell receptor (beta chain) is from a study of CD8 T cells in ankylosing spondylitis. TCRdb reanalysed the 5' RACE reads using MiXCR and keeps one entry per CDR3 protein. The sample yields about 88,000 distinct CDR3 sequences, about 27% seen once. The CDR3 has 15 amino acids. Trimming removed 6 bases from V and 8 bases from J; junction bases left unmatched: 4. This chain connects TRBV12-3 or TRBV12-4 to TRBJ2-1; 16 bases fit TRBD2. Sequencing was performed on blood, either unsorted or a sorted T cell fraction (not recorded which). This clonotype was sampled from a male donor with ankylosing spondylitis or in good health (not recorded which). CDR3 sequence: CASSQGLAGGYEQFF. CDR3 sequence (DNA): TGTGCCAGCAGCCAGGGACTAGCGGGAGGGTATGAGCAGTTCTTC.